The source of this TCR beta chain is a study of cytomegalovirus exposure and HLA in healthy donors. Study-level information: Early released data had around 88 million unique TCRs, all coming from HLA-typed donors. Study-wide findings and caveats: In an earlier analysis, about 87% or about 30%: the productive usage of most TCR beta V segments. Cytomegalovirus status was reportedly diagnosed by the classifier with high sensitivity and specificity.

This clone was counted a few times. Its target is not known. Researchers ran the PCR with 60 Vbeta and 13 Jbeta primers. Original data processing: A later analysis tallied tens of millions of unique TCR beta chains, some 10 million of them shared. TCRdb's table, derived via immunoSEQ multiplex PCR, lists solely in-frame clones and lacks some. From that table come the V and J calls and clone size; the DNA was used to work out D and trimming. The table has around 100,000 clones, approximately 76% seen once. CDR3 length: 13 amino acids. Between the trimmed V and J ends, which lost 2 bases and 4 bases, there was a span of 8 bases. Germline lookup yields CDR1 SNHLY and CDR2 FYNNEI.

Material: PBMCs. The genes are TRBV2 and TRBJ1-1; a weak D match, TRBD1 (5 bases). This sequence was found in a man aged 35 to 55 in good health and CMV-seronegative. CDR3 sequence: CASSESRGTEAFF. CDR3 coding DNA: TGTGCCAGCAGTGAATCTAGGGGCACTGAAGCTTTCTTT.